This is a list of T cell receptor beta chains from one sample in a study of T cell responses to AZD1222 COVID-19 vaccine. Data came from immunoSEQ multiplex PCR; TCRdb stores just in-frame clones and leaves some out. Of about 120,000 clones in the sample, roughly 90% were seen once. Sequenced material: peripheral blood, taken on day 0 of AZD1222 vaccination. The receptors come from an adult in good health. Each CDR3 is given with its conserved first and last residue. D genes are given only for firm matches. The size field is filled for only some rows; it gives once, few, many or a size class.

>TRBJ2-4|.|.|TRBV28
CASSLRGAGGVNIQYF
TGTGCCAGCAGTTTAAGGGGGGCAGGGGGTGTTAACATTCAGTACTTC
>TRBJ1-2|.|.|TRBV18
CASSPIGADGYTF
TGTGCCAGCTCACCAATTGGAGCTGATGGCTACACCTTC
>TRBJ2-4|.|.|TRBV12-1
CASSFGSYIQYF
TGTGCCAGCAGCTTCGGGTCGTACATTCAGTACTTC
>TRBJ2-3|.|TRBD1|TRBV5-1
CASSPDRGADTQYF
TGCGCCAGCAGCCCGGACAGGGGAGCAGATACGCAGTATTTT
>TRBJ1-1|.|.|TRBV2
CASRDRWDTEAFF
TGTGCCAGCAGGGACAGATGGGACACTGAAGCTTTCTTT
>TRBJ1-5|.|.|TRBV5-1
CASRESSNQPQHF
TGCGCCAGCAGGGAGTCTAGCAATCAGCCCCAGCATTTT
>TRBJ1-6|.|.|TRBV11-2
CASSLGVYDNSPLHF
TGTGCCAGCAGCTTAGGGGTTTATGATAATTCACCCCTCCACTTT
>TRBJ2-7|.|.|TRBV5-1
CASRSSYEQYF
TGCGCCAGCAGGAGCTCCTACGAGCAGTACTTC
>TRBJ2-7|few|.|TRBV6-2/TRBV6-3
CASSHSYEQYF
TGTGCCAGCAGTCACTCCTACGAGCAGTACTTC
>TRBJ2-3|.|.|TRBV5-1
CASSAQGPDTQYF
TGCGCCAGCAGCGCCCAGGGTCCAGATACGCAGTATTTT
>TRBJ1-5|once|.|TRBV6-5
CASSYSQGSNQPQHF
TGTGCCAGCAGTTACTCGCAGGGTAGCAATCAGCCCCAGCATTTT
>TRBJ1-2|.|.|TRBV7-2
CASSLLGANSHGYTF
TGTGCCAGCAGCTTACTGGGGGCGAATTCCCATGGCTACACCTTC
>TRBJ1-1|once|TRBD1|TRBV13
CASSLQGAGTEAFF
TGTGCCAGCAGCCTCCAGGGGGCGGGCACTGAAGCTTTCTTT